The entry below gives a single T cell receptor (beta chain) sequence along with its context. Its target is not known. The data originate from a study of vaccination and CD4 T cells after COVID-19. This sample's treatment: roughly 11-day PBMC culture with coronavirus spike peptide pools or control peptides (ViraFEST assay). IL-2 at around 10 IU/ml and peptide pools at approximately 10 ug/ml were added to PBMCs cultured at two million per well. Following a culture period (more than 9 days), negative selection was used to isolate CD4+ T cells. At the Johns Hopkins FTIC core, DNA taken from cultured CD4+ T cells was sequenced by way of the Oncomine TCR Beta short-read assay. MiXCR, applied by TCRdb to the PCR reads, yields one record per CDR3 protein. The data hold thousands of distinct CDR3 sequences, with roughly 68% observed a single time. Findings of the study overall: The median count of SARS-CoV-2-reactive clonotypes rose from roughly 21 to 40, not significantly.

Germline CDR1 reads SGHRS; CDR2 reads YFSETQ. This CDR3 spans 14 amino acids. Trimming took off 0 bases at V and 3 bases at J, with 9 bases between the two ends. The specimen sequenced was CD4+ T cells from blood, cultured in vitro. The chain links TRBV5-1 to TRBJ1-2; no definite D call. This receptor was taken from a human donor who had recovered from COVID-19. This CDR3 reads CASSLEGRDYGYTF. CDR3 nucleotide sequence: TGCGCCAGCAGCTTGGAGGGCCGGGACTATGGCTACACCTTC.